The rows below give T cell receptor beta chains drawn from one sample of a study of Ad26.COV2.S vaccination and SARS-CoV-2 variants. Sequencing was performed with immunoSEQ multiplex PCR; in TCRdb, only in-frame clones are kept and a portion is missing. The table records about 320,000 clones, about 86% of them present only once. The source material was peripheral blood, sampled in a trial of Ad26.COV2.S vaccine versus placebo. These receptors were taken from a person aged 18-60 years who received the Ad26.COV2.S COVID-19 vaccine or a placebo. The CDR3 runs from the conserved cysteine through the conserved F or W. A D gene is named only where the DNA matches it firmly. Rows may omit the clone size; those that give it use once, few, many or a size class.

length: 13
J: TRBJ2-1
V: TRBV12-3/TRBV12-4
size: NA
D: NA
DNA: TGTGCCAGCAGTTTAAGCCAGAACAATGAGCAGTTCTTC
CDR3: CASSLSQNNEQFF

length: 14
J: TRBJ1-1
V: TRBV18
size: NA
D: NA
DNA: TGTGCCAGCTCACCAGGTATCGGGGGCACTGAAGCTTTCTTT
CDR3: CASSPGIGGTEAFF

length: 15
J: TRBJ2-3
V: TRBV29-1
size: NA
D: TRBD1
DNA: TGCAGCGTTGATGGACAGGGCGGGCCCACAGATACGCAGTATTTT
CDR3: CSVDGQGGPTDTQYF

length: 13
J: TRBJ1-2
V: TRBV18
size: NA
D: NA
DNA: TGTGCCAGCTCACCGGGGCAGGTTGATGGCTACACCTTC
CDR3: CASSPGQVDGYTF

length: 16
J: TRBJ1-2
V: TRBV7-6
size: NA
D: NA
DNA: TGTGCCAGCAGCCCCGATGGGGGGGCTACTAACTATGGCTACACCTTC
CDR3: CASSPDGGATNYGYTF

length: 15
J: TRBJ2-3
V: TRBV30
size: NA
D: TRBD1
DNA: TGTGCCTGGAGTCTCGGGACAGGCAACACAGATACGCAGTATTTT
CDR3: CAWSLGTGNTDTQYF

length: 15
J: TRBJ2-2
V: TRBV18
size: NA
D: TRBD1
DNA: TGTGCCACCAAAGGGACAGGGGGAAACACCGGGGAGCTGTTTTTT
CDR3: CATKGTGGNTGELFF

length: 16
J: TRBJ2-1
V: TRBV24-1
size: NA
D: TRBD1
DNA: TGTGCCACCAGTGACCCCGGGACAGGGGATGGTAATGAGCAGTTCTTC
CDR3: CATSDPGTGDGNEQFF

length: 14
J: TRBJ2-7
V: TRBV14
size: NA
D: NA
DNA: TGTGCCAGCAGCCAAGTCCAAACCTCCTACGAGCAGTACTTC
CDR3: CASSQVQTSYEQYF

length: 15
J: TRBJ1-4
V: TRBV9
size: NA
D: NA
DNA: TGTGCCAGCAGCGTAGGGTATGCAGGGGATGAAAAACTGTTTTTT
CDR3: CASSVGYAGDEKLFF

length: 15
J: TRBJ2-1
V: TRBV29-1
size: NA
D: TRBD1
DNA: TGCAGCGTGGGGAAGGCGGGACAGGGTATCAATGAGCAGTTCTTC
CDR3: CSVGKAGQGINEQFF

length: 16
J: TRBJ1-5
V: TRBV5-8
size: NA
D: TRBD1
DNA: TGTGCCAGCAGCTTGGGGACCAGGACAGGGGGGCAGCCCCAGCATTTT
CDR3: CASSLGTRTGGQPQHF

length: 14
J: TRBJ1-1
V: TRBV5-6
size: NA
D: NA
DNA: TGTGCCAGCAGCCGCACCCGACGGATCACTGAAGCTTTCTTT
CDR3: CASSRTRRITEAFF

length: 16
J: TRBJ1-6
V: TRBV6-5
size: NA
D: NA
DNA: TGTGCCAGCAGTTACTCCGGGGGGGGAAGGGGTTCACCCCTCCACTTT
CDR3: CASSYSGGGRGSPLHF

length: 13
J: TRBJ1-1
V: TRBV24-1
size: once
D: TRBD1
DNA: TGTGCCACCAGAAGGGGGCCCAGCACTGAAGCTTTCTTT
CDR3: CATRRGPSTEAFF

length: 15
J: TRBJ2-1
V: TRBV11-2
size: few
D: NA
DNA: TGTGCCAGCAGCTTAGGGATTCGCCCCCCGAATGAGCAGTTCTTC
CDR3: CASSLGIRPPNEQFF

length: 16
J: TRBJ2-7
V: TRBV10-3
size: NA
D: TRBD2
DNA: TGTGCCATCAGCGCCGGACTAGCGGGGTCCCCCTACGAGCAGTACTTC
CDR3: CAISAGLAGSPYEQYF

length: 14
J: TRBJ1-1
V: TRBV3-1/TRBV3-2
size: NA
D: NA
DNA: TGTGCCAGCAGCCAAGGAACCTACGGCACTGAAGCTTTCTTT
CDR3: CASSQGTYGTEAFF

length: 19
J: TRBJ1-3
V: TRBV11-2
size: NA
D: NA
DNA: TGTGCCAGCAGCCTCAGGCAGGGGACCGCTCCCCTTGGAGGAAACACCATATATTTT
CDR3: CASSLRQGTAPLGGNTIYF

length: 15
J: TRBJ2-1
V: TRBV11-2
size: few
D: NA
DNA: TGTGCCAGCAGCTTATGGGATAGCAGGGGAGATGAGCAGTTCTTC
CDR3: CASSLWDSRGDEQFF

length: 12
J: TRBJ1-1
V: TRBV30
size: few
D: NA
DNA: TGTGCCTGGTCCAGGGAGAACACTGAAGCTTTCTTT
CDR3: CAWSRENTEAFF

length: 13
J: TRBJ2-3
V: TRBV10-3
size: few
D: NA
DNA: TGTGCCATCAGCGGCCGAGGGCCAGATACGCAGTATTTT
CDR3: CAISGRGPDTQYF

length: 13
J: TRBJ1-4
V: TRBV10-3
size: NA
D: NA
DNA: TGTGCCATCAGTCGGGCAACTAATGAAAAACTGTTTTTT
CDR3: CAISRATNEKLFF

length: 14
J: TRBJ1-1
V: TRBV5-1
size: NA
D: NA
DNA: TGCGCCAGCAGCTTGGCAAAGATGGACACTGAAGCTTTCTTT
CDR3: CASSLAKMDTEAFF

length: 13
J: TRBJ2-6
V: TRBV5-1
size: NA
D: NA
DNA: TGCGCCAGCAGCCAGGATGGGGCCAACGTCCTGACTTTC
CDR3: CASSQDGANVLTF

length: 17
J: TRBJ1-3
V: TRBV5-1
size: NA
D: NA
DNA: TGCGCCAGCAGCTTGGGGCCAGTTGGGTGGTCGGGAAACACCATATATTTT
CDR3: CASSLGPVGWSGNTIYF

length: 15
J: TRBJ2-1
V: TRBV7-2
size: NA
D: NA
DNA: TGTGCCAGCAGCCCGCGGGGTACTGTCTACAATGAGCAGTTCTTC
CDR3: CASSPRGTVYNEQFF

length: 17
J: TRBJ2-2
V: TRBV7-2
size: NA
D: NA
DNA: TGTGCCAGCAGCTTAGGACTTCAAAAGAGGAACACCGGGGAGCTGTTTTTT
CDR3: CASSLGLQKRNTGELFF

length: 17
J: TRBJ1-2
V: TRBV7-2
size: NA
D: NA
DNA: TGTGCCAGCAGCTTAGAAGCGTCAGGGGTCGTCGCCTATGGCTACACCTTC
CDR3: CASSLEASGVVAYGYTF

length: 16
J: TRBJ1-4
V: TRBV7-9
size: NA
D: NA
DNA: TGTGCCGCCACCTGGGGGGGCCCTTCGGGTAATGAAAAACTGTTTTTT
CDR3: CAATWGGPSGNEKLFF

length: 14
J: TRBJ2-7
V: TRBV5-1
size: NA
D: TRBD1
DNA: TGCGCCAGCAGCTTGGGGACAGGGGGCAACGAGCAGTACTTC
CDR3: CASSLGTGGNEQYF

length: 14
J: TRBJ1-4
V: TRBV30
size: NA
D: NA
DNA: TGTGCCTGGAGTGTAATGCAGAATAATGAAAAACTGTTTTTT
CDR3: CAWSVMQNNEKLFF

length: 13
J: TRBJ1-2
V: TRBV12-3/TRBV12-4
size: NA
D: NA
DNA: TGTGCCAGCAGACCCTCCGGGGGGAGTGGCTACACCTTC
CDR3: CASRPSGGSGYTF